A single T cell receptor beta chain is shown here with its context. This clonotype was seen at least ten times. The clone's antigen remains unknown. There are no base qualities to consult, and no much larger clone falls within one base. cDNA synthesis used template-switch 5'RACE with a primer carrying a 10-nucleotide random unique molecular identifier tagging each TCR transcript. Over 180 million TCR-beta sequences, covering 15-18 subjects, were produced in each sequencing run. The RNeasy kit was used to extract total RNA. Using the KAPA Real-time Library Amplification kit, TCR-beta VDJ regions were amplified with primers for the TCR constant region and the 5'RACE anchor. Sample indexes and Illumina adaptors were added in a first PCR, and a second PCR then increased library yield. After Ampure bead purification, the roughly 650 bp TCR product was size-selected on a 2% E-gel SizeSelection system. Library quality was checked on a Bioanalyzer, concentration was measured with Qubit, and libraries were quantified with the Kapa Library Quantification kit before pooling. Libraries were sequenced paired-end 2 x 150 bp on an Illumina HiSeq 2500. To increase sequence diversity, about 23-32% phiX was spiked into each library pool. The authors' analysis ran thus. The quality-filtered reads were processed with the UMI-based MiGEC pipeline, whose error correction step removed more than 80% of the raw TCR sequences. IMGT germline references were used for alignment of VDJ genes, and clonotypes were defined by a unique CDR3 amino acid sequence together with V-J genes. Clonal expansion, Shannon diversity and CDR3 relatedness (CalcPairwiseDistances, ClusterSamples) were evaluated with VDJtools, and phylogenetic trees were built with CLCbio workbench. Using coefficient-of-variation modelling across technical triplicates, the study counted a clone as expanded if it had at least 8 unique UMIs. TCRdb cleaned the public reads at Q25 with fastp, built clones with MiXCR and kept in-frame beta chains. Each CDR3 protein appears once, grouped with its most common genes and DNA. The V and J calls reflect TCRdb's pipeline rather than the authors' work. Across this sample there are 18,000 or so distinct CDR3 sequences, with about 14% seen only once. Approximately 7.8% of the sample goes to the ten largest clones.

TCR libraries for sorted subsets were made from 800,000 to 1,000,000 sorted CD4+ or CD8+ T cells. Peripheral blood was subjected to Ficoll-Hypaque density gradient centrifugation to isolate PBMCs, which were then cryopreserved in liquid nitrogen. The study also sequenced paired sorted CD4+ and CD8+ subsets from healthy controls, HAM/TSP patients and MS patients. Unmatched junction bases come to 21, with V trimmed by 10 bases and J by 2 bases. CDR1 and CDR2, looked up from the germline V gene (reference sequence), are MNHNY and SVGAGI. The CDR3 covers 19 residues, taking in both the cysteine and the phenylalanine. The entry retains the CDR3 DNA only, 57 bases that are in frame from base 1. This sample was taken from a study of neurological immune-mediated disorders (dated by TCRdb to between 2017 and 2020). Background on the whole study: Peripheral blood TCR-beta repertoires from HTLV-I-associated myelopathy (HAM/TSP) patients, multiple sclerosis patients and healthy controls were compared by UMI-based sequencing. The cohort was made up of around 70 subjects, consisting of around 15 HAM/TSP patients, some 34 multiple sclerosis patients and around 20 healthy controls. The 106 TCR-beta libraries covered PBMC samples along with longitudinal samples, technical triplicates, and paired sorted CD4+ and CD8+ T-cell subsets.

Points the paper makes about the study in general: Across subjects, expanded clones never shared an identical CDR3 amino acid sequence, which suggests that the TCR-beta repertoires in every group were private. TCR clonal expansion was highest in HAM/TSP patients and lowest in MS patients, with MS patients falling below even healthy controls.

The TCR originated in a woman aged 60-75 years with HTLV-1-associated myelopathy (HAM/TSP). The sample comprised CD4+ T cells from blood. This sequence uses TRBV6-6 and TRBJ1-5, with 9 bases matching TRBD1. At the DNA level, the sequence is TGTGCCACCGGACCCCCCCCGGGACAGGGTTGGTTCGGCAATCAGCCCCAGCATTTT. Its protein reads: CATGPPPGQGWFGNQPQHF.